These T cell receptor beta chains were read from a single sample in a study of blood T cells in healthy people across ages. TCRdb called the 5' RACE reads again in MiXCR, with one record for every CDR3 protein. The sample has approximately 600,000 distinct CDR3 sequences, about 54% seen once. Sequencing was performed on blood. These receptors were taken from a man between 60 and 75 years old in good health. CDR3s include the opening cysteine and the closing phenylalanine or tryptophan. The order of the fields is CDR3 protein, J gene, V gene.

CAITRDRGPYGYTF	TRBJ1-2	TRBV10-3
CASSTQGGMNYGYTF	TRBJ1-2	TRBV4-1
CASSRTSPSTDTQYF	TRBJ2-3	TRBV5-1
CSARESGEAYEQYF	TRBJ2-7	TRBV20-1
CASSPRTSGANEQFF	TRBJ2-1	TRBV9
CASSLGPRQGTTGELFF	TRBJ2-2	TRBV11-2
CASSSCGGAANEQFF	TRBJ2-1	TRBV5-1
CATSGQEKGTDTQYF	TRBJ2-3	TRBV24-1
CASSLAVGGFSTDTQYF	TRBJ2-3	TRBV5-6
CASSETGGLYGYTF	TRBJ1-2	TRBV12-3/TRBV12-4
CASSLGTAGRGIAAYNEQFF	TRBJ2-1	TRBV7-6
CSARERGTVNYGYTF	TRBJ1-2	TRBV20-1
CASSQDRDAYEQYF	TRBJ2-7	TRBV4-2
CSASMADTQYF	TRBJ2-3	TRBV20-1
CASSSSKFRGDNYEQYF	NA	TRBV7-2
CASSLGGGPWKPDTQYF	TRBJ2-3	TRBV7-2
CSVLAGTGVSGANVLTF	TRBJ2-6	TRBV29-1
CASSTEGISYNEQFF	TRBJ2-1	TRBV5-1
CSARLSAGGRSDEQYF	TRBJ2-7	TRBV20-1
CASSQPREGPQYF	TRBJ2-7	TRBV4-1
CAAPPWTGFYEQYF	TRBJ2-7	TRBV24-1
CSVGRNSYEQYF	TRBJ2-7	TRBV20-1
CASSLKVTGGMGQETQYF	TRBJ2-5	TRBV5-1
CASSLIAQGTDTQYF	TRBJ2-3	TRBV12-3/TRBV12-4
CASRSQGGEQFF	TRBJ2-1	TRBV12-3/TRBV12-4
CASSQGQGLTYNEQFF	TRBJ2-1	TRBV18
CSVEVVADTQYF	TRBJ2-3	TRBV29-1
CASTPTGTTYEQYF	TRBJ2-7	TRBV5-1
CASSPRAGQGALEAFF	TRBJ1-1	TRBV3-1
CASSLGQDYYEQYF	TRBJ2-7	TRBV5-1
CASSQEVPQQFF	TRBJ2-1	TRBV14
CASSPRQGDFYGYTF	TRBJ1-2	TRBV4-2
CASSKQGAAETQYF	TRBJ2-5	TRBV28
CSARLGAGGFYNEQFF	TRBJ2-1	TRBV20-1
CASSYRRGSGSPQYF	TRBJ2-5	TRBV3-1
CASSFGPSGVGGTQYF	TRBJ2-5	TRBV7-2
CSVLRRNSPLYNEQFF	TRBJ2-1	TRBV29-1
CASSLWTVSYEQYF	TRBJ2-7	TRBV7-2
CASSELTGRVIQYF	TRBJ2-4	TRBV2
CASSRQGGGYEQYF	NA	TRBV7-2